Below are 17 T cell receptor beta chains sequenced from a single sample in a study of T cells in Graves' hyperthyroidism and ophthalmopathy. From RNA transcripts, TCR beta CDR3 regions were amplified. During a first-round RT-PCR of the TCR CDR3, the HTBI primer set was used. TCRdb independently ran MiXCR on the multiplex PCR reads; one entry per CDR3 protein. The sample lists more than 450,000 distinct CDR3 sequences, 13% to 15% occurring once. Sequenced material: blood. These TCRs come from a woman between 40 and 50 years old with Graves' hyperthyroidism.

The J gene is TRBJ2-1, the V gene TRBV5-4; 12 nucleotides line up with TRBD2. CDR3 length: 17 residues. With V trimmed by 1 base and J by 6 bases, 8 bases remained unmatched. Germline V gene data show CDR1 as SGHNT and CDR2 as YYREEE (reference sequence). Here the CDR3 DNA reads TGTGCCAGCAGCTTGACCATACTAGCGGGGGGCCTCAATGAGCAGTTCTTC. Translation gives CASSLTILAGGLNEQFF.

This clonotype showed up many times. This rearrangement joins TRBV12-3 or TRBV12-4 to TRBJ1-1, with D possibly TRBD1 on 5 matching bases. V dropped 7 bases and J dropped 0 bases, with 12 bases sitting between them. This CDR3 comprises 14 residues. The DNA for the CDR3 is TGTGCCAGCACCATCCAGGGCTTGAACACTGAAGCTTTCTTT. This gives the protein CASTIQGLNTEAFF.

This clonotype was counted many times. CDR3 in amino acids: CASSSIQGADTQYF. The CDR3 nucleotides read TGTGCCAGCAGTTCTATTCAGGGGGCAGATACGCAGTATTTT. The rearrangement links TRBV27 to TRBJ2-3; TRBD1 matches 7 bases. This CDR3 region has 14 residues. V lost 4 bases and J lost 4; bases outside the gene matches: 5. Germline V gives CDR1 MNHEY, CDR2 SMNVEV (reference sequence).

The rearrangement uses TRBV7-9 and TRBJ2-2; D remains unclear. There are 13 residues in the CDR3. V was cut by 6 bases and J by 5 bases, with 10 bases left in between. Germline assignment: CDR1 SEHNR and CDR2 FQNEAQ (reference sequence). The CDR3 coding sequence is TGTGCCAGCAGGTCAGATGGGACCGGGGAGCTGTTTTTT. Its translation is CASRSDGTGELFF.

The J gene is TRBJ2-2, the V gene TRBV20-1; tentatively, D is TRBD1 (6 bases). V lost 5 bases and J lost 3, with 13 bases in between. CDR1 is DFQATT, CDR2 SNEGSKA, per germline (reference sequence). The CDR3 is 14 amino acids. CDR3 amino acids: CSAHRARDTGELFF. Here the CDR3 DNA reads TGCAGTGCTCACAGGGCTCGGGACACCGGGGAGCTGTTTTTT.

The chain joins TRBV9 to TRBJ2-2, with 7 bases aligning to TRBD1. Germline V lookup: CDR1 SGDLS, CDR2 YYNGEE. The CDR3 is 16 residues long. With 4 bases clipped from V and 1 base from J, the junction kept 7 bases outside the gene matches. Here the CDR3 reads CASSPDRAGNTGELFF. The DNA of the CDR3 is TGTGCCAGCAGCCCCGACAGGGCTGGGAACACCGGGGAGCTGTTTTTT.

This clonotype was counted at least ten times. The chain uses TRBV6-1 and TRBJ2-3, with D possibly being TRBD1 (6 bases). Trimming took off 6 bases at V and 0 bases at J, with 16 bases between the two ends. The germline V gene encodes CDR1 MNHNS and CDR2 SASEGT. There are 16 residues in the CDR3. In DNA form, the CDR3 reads TGTGCCAGCAGATCCATGTGGGGACAAAGCACAGATACGCAGTATTTT. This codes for CASRSMWGQSTDTQYF.

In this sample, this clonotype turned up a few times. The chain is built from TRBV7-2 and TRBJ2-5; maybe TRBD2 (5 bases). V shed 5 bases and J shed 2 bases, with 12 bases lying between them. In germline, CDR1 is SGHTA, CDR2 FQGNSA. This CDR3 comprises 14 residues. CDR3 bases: TGTGCCAGCAGCGTACTAGGCATGCAAGAGACCCAGTACTTC. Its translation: CASSVLGMQETQYF.

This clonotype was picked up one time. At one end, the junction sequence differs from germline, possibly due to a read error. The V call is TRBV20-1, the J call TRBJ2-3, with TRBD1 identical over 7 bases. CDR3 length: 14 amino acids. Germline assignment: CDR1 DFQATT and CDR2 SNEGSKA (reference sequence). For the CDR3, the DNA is TGCAGTGCGGGCAGGGGGTTGGACACAGATACACAGTATTTT. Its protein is CSAGRGLDTDTQYF.

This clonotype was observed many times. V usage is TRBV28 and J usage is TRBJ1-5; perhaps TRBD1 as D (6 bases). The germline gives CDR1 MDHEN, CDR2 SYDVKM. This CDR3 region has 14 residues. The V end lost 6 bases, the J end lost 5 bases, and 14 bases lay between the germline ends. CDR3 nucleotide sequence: TGTGCCAGCAGCCGGGGTGACAGGTATCAGCCCCAGCATTTT. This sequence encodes CASSRGDRYQPQHF.

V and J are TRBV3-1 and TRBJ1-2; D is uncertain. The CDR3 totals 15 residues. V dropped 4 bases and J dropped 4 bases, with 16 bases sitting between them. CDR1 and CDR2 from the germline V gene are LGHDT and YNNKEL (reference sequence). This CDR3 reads CASSPGGREFYGYTF. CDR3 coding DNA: TGTGCCAGCAGCCCAGGCGGGCGGGAATTCTATGGCTACACCTTC.

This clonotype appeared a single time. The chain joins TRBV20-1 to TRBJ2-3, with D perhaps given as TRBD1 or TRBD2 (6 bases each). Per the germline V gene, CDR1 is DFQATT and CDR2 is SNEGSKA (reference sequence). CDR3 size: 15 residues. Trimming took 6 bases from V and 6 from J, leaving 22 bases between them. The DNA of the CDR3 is TGCAGTGCACACCCAGCCTCGGGGGCCGCGGATACGCAGTATTTT. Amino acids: CSAHPASGAADTQYF.

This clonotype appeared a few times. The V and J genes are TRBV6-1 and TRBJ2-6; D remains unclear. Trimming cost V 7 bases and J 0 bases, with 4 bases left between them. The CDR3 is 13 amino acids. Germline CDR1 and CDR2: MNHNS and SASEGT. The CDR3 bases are TGTGCCAGCACCATCTCTGGGGCCAACGTCCTGACTTTC. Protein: CASTISGANVLTF.

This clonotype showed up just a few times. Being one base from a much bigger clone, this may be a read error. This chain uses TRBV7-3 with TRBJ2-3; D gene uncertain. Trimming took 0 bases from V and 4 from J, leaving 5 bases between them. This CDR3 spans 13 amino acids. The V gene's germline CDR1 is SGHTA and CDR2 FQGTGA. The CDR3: CASSLTKADTQYF. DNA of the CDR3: TGTGCCAGCAGCTTAACAAAGGCAGATACGCAGTATTTT.

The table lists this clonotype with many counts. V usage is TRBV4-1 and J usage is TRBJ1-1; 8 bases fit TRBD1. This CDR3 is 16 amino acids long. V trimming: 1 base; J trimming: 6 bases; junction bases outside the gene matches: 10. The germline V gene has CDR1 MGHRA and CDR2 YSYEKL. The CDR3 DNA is TGCGCCAGCAGCCAAGGTATTTCAGGGGGCATCGCTGAAGCTTTCTTT. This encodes CASSQGISGGIAEAFF.

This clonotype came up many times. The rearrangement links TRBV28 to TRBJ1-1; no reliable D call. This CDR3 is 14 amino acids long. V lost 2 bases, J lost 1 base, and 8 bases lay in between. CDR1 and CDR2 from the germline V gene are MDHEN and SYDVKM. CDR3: CASSLRHSNTEAFF. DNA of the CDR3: TGTGCCAGCAGTTTAAGACACTCGAACACTGAAGCTTTCTTT.

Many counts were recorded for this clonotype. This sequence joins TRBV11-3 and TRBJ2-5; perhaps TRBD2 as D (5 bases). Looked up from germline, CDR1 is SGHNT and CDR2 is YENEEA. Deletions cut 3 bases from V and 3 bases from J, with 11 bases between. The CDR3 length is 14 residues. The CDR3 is CASSFSGVKETQYF. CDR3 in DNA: TGTGCCAGCAGCTTCTCCGGGGTGAAAGAGACCCAGTACTTC.